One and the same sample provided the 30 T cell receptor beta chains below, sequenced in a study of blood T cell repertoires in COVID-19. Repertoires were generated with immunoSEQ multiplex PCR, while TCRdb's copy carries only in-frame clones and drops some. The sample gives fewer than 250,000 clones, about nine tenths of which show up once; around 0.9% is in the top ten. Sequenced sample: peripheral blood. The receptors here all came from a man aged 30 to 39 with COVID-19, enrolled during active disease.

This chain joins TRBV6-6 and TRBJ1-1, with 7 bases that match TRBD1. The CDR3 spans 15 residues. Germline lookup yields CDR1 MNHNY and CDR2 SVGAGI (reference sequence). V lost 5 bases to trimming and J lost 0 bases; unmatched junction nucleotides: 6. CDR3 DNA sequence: TGTGCCAGCAGTCAGCAGACAGGGTTGAACACTGAAGCTTTCTTT. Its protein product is CASSQQTGLNTEAFF.

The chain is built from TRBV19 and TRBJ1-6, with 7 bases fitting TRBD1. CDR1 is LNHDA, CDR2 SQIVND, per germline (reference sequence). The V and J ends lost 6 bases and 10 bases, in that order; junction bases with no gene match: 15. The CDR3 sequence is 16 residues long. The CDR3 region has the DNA TGTGCCAGTAGCCCGAAATACAGGGGTGGGGGCTCACCCCTCCACTTT. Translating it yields CASSPKYRGGGSPLHF.

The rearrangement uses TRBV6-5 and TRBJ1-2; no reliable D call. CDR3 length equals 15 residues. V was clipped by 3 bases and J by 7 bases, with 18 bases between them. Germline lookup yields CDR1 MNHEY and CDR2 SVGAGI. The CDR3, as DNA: TGTGCCAGCAGTTATACCCCCACTCCATGGGCTGGCTACACCTTC. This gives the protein CASSYTPTPWAGYTF.

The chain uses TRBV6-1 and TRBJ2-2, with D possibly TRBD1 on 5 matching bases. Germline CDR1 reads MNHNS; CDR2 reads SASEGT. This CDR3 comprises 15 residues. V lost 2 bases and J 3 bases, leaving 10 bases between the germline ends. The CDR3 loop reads CASSESQGYTGELFF. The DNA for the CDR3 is TGTGCCAGCAGTGAATCTCAGGGCTACACCGGGGAGCTGTTTTTT.

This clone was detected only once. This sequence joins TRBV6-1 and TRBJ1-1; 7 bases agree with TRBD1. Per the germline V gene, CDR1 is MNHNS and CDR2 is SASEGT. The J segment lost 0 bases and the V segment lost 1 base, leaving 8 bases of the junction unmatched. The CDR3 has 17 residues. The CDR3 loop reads CASSEVGQDAMNTEAFF. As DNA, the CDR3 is TGTGCCAGCAGTGAAGTAGGACAGGATGCCATGAACACTGAAGCTTTCTTT.

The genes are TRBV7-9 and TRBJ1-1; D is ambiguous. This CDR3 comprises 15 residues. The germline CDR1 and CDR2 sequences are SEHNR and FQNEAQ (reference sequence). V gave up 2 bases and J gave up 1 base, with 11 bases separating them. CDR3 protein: CASSLSTAPNTEAFF. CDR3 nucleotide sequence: TGTGCCAGCAGCTTATCAACAGCCCCGAACACTGAAGCTTTCTTT.

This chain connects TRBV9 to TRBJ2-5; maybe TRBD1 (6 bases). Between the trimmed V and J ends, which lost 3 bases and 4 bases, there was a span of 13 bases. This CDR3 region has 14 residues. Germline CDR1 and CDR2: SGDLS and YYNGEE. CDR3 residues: CASSAQQGRETQYF. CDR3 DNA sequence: TGTGCCAGCAGCGCACAACAGGGCCGAGAGACCCAGTACTTC.

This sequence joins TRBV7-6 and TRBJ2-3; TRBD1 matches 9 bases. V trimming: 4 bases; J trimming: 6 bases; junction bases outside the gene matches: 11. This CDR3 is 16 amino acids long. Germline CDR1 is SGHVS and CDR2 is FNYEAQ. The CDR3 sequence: CASSWSRQGDRDTQYF. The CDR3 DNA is TGTGCCAGCAGCTGGAGTAGACAGGGGGATAGGGATACGCAGTATTTT.

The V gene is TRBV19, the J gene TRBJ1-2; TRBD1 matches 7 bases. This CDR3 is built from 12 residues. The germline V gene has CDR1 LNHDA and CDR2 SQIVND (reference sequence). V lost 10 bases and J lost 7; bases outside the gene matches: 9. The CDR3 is CATQTGSGGYTF. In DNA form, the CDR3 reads TGTGCCACCCAGACAGGGTCCGGTGGCTACACCTTC.

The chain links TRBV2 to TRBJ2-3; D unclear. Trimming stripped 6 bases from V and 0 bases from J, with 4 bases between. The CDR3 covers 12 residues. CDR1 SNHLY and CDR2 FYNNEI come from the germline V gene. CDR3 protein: CASRASTDTQYF. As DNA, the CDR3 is TGTGCCAGCAGGGCCAGCACAGATACGCAGTATTTT.

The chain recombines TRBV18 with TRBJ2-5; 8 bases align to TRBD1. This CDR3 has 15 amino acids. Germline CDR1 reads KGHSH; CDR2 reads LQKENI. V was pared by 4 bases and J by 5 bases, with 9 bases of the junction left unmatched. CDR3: CASSLLDREGETQYF. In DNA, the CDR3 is TGTGCCAGCTCACTTTTGGACAGGGAAGGGGAGACCCAGTACTTC.

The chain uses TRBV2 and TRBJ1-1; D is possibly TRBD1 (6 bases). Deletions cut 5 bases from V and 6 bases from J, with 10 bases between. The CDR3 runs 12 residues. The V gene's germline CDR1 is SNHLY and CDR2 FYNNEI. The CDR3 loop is CASSSTGSEAFF. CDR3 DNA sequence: TGTGCCAGCAGTTCGACAGGTTCTGAAGCTTTCTTT.

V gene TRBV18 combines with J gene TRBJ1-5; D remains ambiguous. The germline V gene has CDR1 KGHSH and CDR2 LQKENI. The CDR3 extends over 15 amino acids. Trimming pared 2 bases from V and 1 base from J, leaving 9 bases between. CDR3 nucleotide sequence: TGTGCCAGCTCACCAAATGACGGGAGCAATCAGCCCCAGCATTTT. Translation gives CASSPNDGSNQPQHF.

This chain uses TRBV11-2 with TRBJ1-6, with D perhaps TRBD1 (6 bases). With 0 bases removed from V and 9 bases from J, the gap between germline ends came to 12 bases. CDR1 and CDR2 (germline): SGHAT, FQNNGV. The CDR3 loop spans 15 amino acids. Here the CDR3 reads CASSLDAGDTSPLHF. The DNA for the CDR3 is TGTGCCAGCAGCTTAGATGCAGGGGACACTTCACCCCTCCACTTT.

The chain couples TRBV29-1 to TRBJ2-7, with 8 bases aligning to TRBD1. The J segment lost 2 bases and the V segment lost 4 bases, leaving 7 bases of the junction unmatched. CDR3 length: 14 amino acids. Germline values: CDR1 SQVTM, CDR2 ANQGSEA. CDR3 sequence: CSVVGQGKTYEQYF. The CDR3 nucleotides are TGCAGCGTTGTCGGACAGGGAAAAACCTACGAGCAGTACTTC.

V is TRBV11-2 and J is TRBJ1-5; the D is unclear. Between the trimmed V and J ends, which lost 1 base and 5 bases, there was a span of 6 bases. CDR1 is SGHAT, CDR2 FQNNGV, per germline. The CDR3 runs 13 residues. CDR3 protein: CASSLAVDQPQHF. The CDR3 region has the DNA TGTGCCAGCAGCTTAGCGGTCGATCAGCCCCAGCATTTT.

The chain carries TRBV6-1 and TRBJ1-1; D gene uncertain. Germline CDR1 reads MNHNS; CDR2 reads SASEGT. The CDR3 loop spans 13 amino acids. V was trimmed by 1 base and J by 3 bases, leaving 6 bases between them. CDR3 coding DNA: TGTGCCAGCAGTGAAGGGCCCGACACTGAAGCTTTCTTT. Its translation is CASSEGPDTEAFF.

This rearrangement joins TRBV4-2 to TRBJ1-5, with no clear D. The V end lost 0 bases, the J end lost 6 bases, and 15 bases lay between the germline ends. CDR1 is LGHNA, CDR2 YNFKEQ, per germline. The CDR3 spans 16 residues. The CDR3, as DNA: TGTGCCAGCAGCCAAGATCTTCGGGGAAGCGGTCAGCCCCAGCATTTT. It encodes CASSQDLRGSGQPQHF.

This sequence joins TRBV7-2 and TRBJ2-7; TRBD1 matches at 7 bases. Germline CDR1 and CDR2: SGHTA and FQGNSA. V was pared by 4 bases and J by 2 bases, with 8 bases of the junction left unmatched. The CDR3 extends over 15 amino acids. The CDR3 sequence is CASSWGQPGTYEQYF. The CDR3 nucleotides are TGTGCCAGCAGCTGGGGACAGCCGGGGACCTACGAGCAGTACTTC. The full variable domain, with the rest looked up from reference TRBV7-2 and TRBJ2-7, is GAGVSQSPSNKVTEKGKDVELRCDPISGHTALYWYRQSLGQGLEFLIYFQGNSAPDKSGLPSDRFSAERTGGSVSTLTIQRTQQEDSAVYLCASSWGQPGTYEQYFGPGTRLTVT.

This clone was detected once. The DNA of the CDR3 is TGTGCCTGGAGTCCGGGACTATCCTACAATGAGCAGTTCTTC. Translation gives CAWSPGLSYNEQFF. V gene TRBV30 combines with J gene TRBJ2-1; 7 bases align to TRBD2. Germline CDR1 and CDR2: GTSNPN and SVGIG (reference sequence). The length of the CDR3 is 14 residues. Losses at the gene ends were 2 bases for V and 1 base for J; bases not matched to a gene: 2. Drawing the rest from reference TRBV30 and TRBJ2-1, the complete variable domain is SQTIHQWPATLVQPVGSPLSLECTVEGTSNPNLYWYRQAAGRGLQLLFYSVGIGQISSEVPQNLSASRPQDRQFILSSKKLLLSDSGFYLCAWSPGLSYNEQFFGPGTRLTVL.

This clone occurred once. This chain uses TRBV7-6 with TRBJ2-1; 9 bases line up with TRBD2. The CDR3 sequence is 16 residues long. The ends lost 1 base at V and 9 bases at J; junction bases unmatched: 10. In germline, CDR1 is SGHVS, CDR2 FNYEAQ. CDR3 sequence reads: CASSLVAGDGYLEQFF. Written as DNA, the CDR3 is TGTGCCAGCAGCTTAGTAGCGGGGGATGGGTATCTTGAGCAGTTCTTC.

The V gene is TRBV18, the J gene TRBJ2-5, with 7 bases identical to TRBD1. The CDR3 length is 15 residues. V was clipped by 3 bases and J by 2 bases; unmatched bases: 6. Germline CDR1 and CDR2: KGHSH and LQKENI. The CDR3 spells CASSPPGQPQETQYF. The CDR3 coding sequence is TGTGCCAGCTCACCTCCGGGACAGCCACAAGAGACCCAGTACTTC. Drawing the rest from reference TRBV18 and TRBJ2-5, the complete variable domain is NAGVMQNPRHLVRRRGQEARLRCSPMKGHSHVYWYRQLPEEGLKFMVYLQKENIIDESGMPKERFSAEFPKEGPSILRIQQVVRGDSAAYFCASSPPGQPQETQYFGPGTRLLVL.

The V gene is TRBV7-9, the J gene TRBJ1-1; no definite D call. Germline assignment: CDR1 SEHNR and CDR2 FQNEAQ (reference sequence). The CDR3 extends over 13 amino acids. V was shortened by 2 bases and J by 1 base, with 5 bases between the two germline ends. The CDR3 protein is CASSLLSNTEAFF. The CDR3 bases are TGTGCCAGCAGCTTACTGTCGAACACTGAAGCTTTCTTT.

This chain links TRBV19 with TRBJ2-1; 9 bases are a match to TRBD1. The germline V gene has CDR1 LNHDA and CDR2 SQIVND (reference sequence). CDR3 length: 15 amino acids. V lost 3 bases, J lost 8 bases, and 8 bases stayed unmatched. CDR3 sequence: CASSIRGQGSHEQFF. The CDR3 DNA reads TGTGCCAGTAGTATTCGGGGACAGGGATCCCATGAGCAGTTCTTC.

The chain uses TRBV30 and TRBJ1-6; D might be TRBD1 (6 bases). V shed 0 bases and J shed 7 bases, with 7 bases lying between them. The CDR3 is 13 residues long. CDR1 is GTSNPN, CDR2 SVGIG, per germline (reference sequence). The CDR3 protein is CAWSVQGNSPLHF. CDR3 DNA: TGTGCCTGGAGTGTACAGGGAAATTCACCCCTCCACTTT. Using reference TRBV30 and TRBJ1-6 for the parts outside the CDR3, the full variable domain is SQTIHQWPATLVQPVGSPLSLECTVEGTSNPNLYWYRQAAGRGLQLLFYSVGIGQISSEVPQNLSASRPQDRQFILSSKKLLLSDSGFYLCAWSVQGNSPLHFGNGTRLTVT.

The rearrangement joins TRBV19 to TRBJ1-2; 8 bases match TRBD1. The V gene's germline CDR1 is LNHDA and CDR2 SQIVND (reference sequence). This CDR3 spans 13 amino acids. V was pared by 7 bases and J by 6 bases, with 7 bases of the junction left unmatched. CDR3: CASTKDRVNGYTF. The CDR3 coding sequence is TGTGCCAGTACAAAGGACAGGGTGAATGGCTACACCTTC. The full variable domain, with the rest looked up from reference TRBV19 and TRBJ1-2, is DGGITQSPKYLFRKEGQNVTLSCEQNLNHDAMYWYRQDPGQGLRLIYYSQIVNDFQKGDIAEGYSVSREKKESFPLTVTSAQKNPTAFYLCASTKDRVNGYTFGSGTRLTVV.

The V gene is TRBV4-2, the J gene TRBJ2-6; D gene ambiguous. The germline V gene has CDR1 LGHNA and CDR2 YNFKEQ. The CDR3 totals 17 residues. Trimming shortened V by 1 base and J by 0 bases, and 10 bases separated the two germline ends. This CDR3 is CASSQAGGLSGANVLTF. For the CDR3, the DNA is TGTGCCAGCAGCCAAGCCGGCGGTCTCTCTGGGGCCAACGTCCTGACTTTC.

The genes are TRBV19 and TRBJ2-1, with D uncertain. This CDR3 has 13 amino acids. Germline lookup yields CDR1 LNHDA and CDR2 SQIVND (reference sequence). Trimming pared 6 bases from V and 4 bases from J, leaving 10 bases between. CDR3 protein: CASSPRIYNEQFF. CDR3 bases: TGTGCCAGTAGCCCCAGGATATACAATGAGCAGTTCTTC.

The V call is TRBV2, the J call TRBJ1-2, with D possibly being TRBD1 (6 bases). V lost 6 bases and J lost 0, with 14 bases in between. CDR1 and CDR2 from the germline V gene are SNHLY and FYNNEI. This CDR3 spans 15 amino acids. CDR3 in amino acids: CASRADRSPNYGYTF. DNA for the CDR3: TGTGCCAGCAGGGCGGACAGATCCCCTAACTATGGCTACACCTTC.

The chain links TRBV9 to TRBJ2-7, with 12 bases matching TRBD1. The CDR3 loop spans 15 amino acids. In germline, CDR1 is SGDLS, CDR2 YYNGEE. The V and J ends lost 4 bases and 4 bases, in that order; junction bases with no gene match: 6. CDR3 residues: CASSPGTGGGYEQYF. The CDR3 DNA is TGTGCCAGCAGCCCCGGGACAGGGGGCGGGTACGAGCAGTACTTC. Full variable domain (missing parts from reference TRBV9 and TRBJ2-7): DSGVTQTPKHLITATGQRVTLRCSPRSGDLSVYWYQQSLDQGLQFLIQYYNGEERAKGNILERFSAQQFPDLHSELNLSSLELGDSALYFCASSPGTGGGYEQYFGPGTRLTVT.